The rows below give T cell receptor beta chains drawn from one sample of a study of a mutant IDH1 vaccine in newly diagnosed glioma. Profiled with immunoSEQ multiplex PCR; TCRdb holds only in-frame clones, not every one. The data contain about 56,000 clones, approximately 71% of them seen just once; the ten biggest clones take up around 5%. No antigens are known for them. Specimen: PBMCs, collected from a glioma patient whose treatment included an IDH1 peptide vaccine. These receptors all come from a man aged 45-65 years with glioma. CDR3s include the opening cysteine and the closing phenylalanine or tryptophan. A D gene is named only where the DNA matches it firmly. Size is stated for part of the rows, as once, few or many counts, or as a class when the clone is expanded.

V gene	clone size	D gene	J gene	CDR3 protein	CDR3 DNA
TRBV14	-	-	TRBJ2-5	CASSQDRLKQETQYF	TGTGCCAGCAGCCAAGACAGGCTAAAGCAAGAGACCCAGTACTTC
TRBV7-2	-	-	TRBJ2-1	CASNLAGNEQFF	TGTGCCAGCAACTTGGCAGGGAATGAGCAGTTCTTC
TRBV10-3	-	TRBD2	TRBJ2-1	CAISWTSGGRRNEQFF	TGTGCCATCAGTTGGACTAGCGGGGGGAGGAGGAATGAGCAGTTCTTC
TRBV29-1	-	TRBD1	TRBJ2-2	CSAYLGQGDTGELFF	TGCAGCGCTTACCTCGGACAGGGAGACACCGGGGAGCTGTTTTTT
TRBV5-6	-	TRBD2	TRBJ2-3	CASSSRRWGGVPDTQYF	TGTGCCAGCAGCTCAAGGCGCTGGGGGGGTGTCCCAGATACGCAGTATTTT
TRBV15	-	-	TRBJ1-5	CATSRDNGFWSNQPQHF	TGTGCCACCAGCAGAGATAACGGCTTCTGGTCCAATCAGCCCCAGCATTTT
TRBV19	many	-	TRBJ2-2	CASKSGYGAGELFF	TGTGCCAGTAAATCCGGGTATGGAGCCGGGGAGCTGTTTTTT
TRBV2	-	TRBD2	TRBJ2-1	CASRQGLAVDEQFF	TGTGCCAGCAGGCAGGGACTAGCTGTCGATGAGCAGTTCTTC
TRBV29-1	-	-	TRBJ2-7	CSVGGRQSYEQYF	TGCAGCGTGGGGGGACGGCAGTCCTACGAGCAGTACTTC
TRBV2	-	TRBD1	TRBJ1-1	CASGPGQGAGRAEAFF	TGTGCCAGCGGACCGGGGCAGGGGGCGGGGCGCGCTGAAGCTTTCTTT
TRBV11-2	few	-	TRBJ1-1	CASSLAGNTEAFF	TGTGCCAGCAGCTTAGCTGGGAACACTGAAGCTTTCTTT
TRBV25-1	-	-	TRBJ2-1	CASRKGGSYNEQFF	TGTGCCAGCAGGAAGGGGGGATCCTACAATGAGCAGTTCTTC
TRBV30	-	TRBD1	TRBJ1-2	CAWSVGRGNGYTF	TGTGCCTGGAGTGTGGGCAGGGGGAATGGCTACACCTTC
TRBV7-9	-	TRBD1	TRBJ1-1	CASRLTGEDTEAFF	TGTGCCAGCAGACTGACAGGGGAGGACACTGAAGCTTTCTTT
TRBV7-9	once	-	TRBJ2-2	CASRRDSLESELFF	TGTGCCAGCAGGCGGGACAGCCTTGAGTCAGAGCTGTTTTTT
TRBV19	once	-	TRBJ1-4	CASSLTGINEKLFF	TGTGCCAGTAGTTTGACAGGAATTAATGAAAAACTGTTTTTT
TRBV5-1	-	-	TRBJ2-7	CASSLGPFYEQYF	TGCGCCAGCAGCTTGGGACCTTTCTACGAGCAGTACTTC
TRBV2	once	-	TRBJ2-7	CASSEQTGPYEQYF	TGTGCCAGCAGTGAACAAACAGGGCCCTACGAGCAGTACTTC
TRBV5-1	-	-	TRBJ1-2	CASSPRTDYGYTF	TGCGCCAGCAGCCCTCGGACAGACTATGGCTACACCTTC
TRBV6-6	-	-	TRBJ1-5	CASSSVGQPQHF	TGTGCCAGCAGTAGCGTTGGACAGCCCCAGCATTTT
TRBV11-2	-	-	TRBJ2-7	CASSSWVGSEQYF	TGTGCCAGCAGCTCGTGGGTAGGCTCCGAGCAGTACTTC
TRBV9	-	-	TRBJ2-5	CASSVTQVRETQYF	TGTGCCAGCAGCGTTACCCAAGTAAGAGAGACCCAGTACTTC
TRBV29-1	-	TRBD1	TRBJ1-2	CSVSTGASQRFGYTF	TGCAGCGTTAGTACAGGGGCGTCGCAACGGTTCGGCTACACCTTC
TRBV13	-	-	TRBJ2-1	CASSLEQPSSYNEQFF	TGTGCCAGCAGCTTAGAACAGCCGAGCTCCTACAATGAGCAGTTCTTC
TRBV9	once	TRBD1	TRBJ2-5	CASSVGGTDPQETQYF	TGTGCCAGCAGCGTAGGGGGGACAGACCCCCAAGAGACCCAGTACTTC
TRBV19	-	-	TRBJ1-5	CASRTGEYSNQPQHF	TGTGCCAGCCGCACGGGGGAATATAGCAATCAGCCCCAGCATTTT
TRBV7-2	-	TRBD2	TRBJ2-1	CASSSSGGSYNEQFF	TGTGCCAGCAGCTCTAGCGGTGGCTCCTACAATGAGCAGTTCTTC
TRBV5-3	-	-	TRBJ2-2	CARSLDRGTGELFF	TGTGCCAGAAGCTTGGACAGAGGTACCGGGGAGCTGTTTTTT
TRBV9	-	-	TRBJ2-6	CASSSDRSSGANVLTF	TGTGCCAGCAGCTCAGACCGAAGCTCTGGGGCCAACGTCCTGACTTTC
TRBV6-5	-	TRBD2	TRBJ2-7	CASSYSGTSVDEQYF	TGTGCCAGCAGTTACTCTGGGACTAGCGTCGACGAGCAGTACTTC
TRBV9	-	TRBD1	TRBJ2-1	CASSGRQGYNEQFF	TGTGCCAGCAGCGGCAGACAGGGGTACAATGAGCAGTTCTTC
TRBV10-3	-	-	TRBJ1-2	CASSERADYGYTF	TGTGCCTCCTCGGAGAGGGCTGACTATGGCTACACCTTC
TRBV13	few	-	TRBJ2-1	CASSLQGYNEQFF	TGTGCCAGCAGCTTACAAGGATACAATGAGCAGTTCTTC
TRBV19	-	TRBD1	TRBJ1-2	CASSVRDRGPSSYGYTF	TGTGCCAGTAGTGTCCGGGACAGGGGCCCGTCAAGCTATGGCTACACCTTC
TRBV5-1	-	-	TRBJ2-5	CASKVEAATGIGTQYF	TGCGCCAGCAAGGTAGAGGCAGCGACCGGAATCGGGACCCAGTACTTC
TRBV28	-	-	TRBJ2-7	CASSPTEGGEQYF	TGTGCCAGCAGCCCCACGGAGGGTGGAGAGCAGTACTTC
TRBV7-2	once	-	TRBJ2-3	CASTLRGTDTQYF	TGTGCCTCCACTTTGAGGGGCACAGATACGCAGTATTTT
TRBV6-4	-	-	TRBJ2-1	CASSQGTTTNEQFF	TGTGCCAGCAGCCAGGGGACAACTACTAATGAGCAGTTCTTC
TRBV5-1	-	-	TRBJ1-4	CASSLGRGRTNEKLFF	TGCGCCAGCAGCTTGGGACGGGGGCGAACTAATGAAAAACTGTTTTTT
TRBV28	-	-	TRBJ2-7	CASSPRGMGYEQYF	TGTGCCAGCAGTCCCAGGGGTATGGGCTACGAGCAGTACTTC
TRBV27	-	-	TRBJ1-4	CASSYGGATNEKLFF	TGTGCCAGCAGTTATGGGGGCGCGACTAATGAAAAACTGTTTTTT
TRBV19	-	-	TRBJ2-2	CASSQEGSNTGELFF	TGTGCCAGTAGCCAGGAAGGATCGAACACCGGGGAGCTGTTTTTT
TRBV2	-	TRBD1	TRBJ1-2	CASSDSRDRIYYGYTF	TGTGCCAGCAGCGACTCCCGGGACAGGATCTACTATGGCTACACCTTC
TRBV5-1	-	TRBD2	TRBJ2-7	CASSSTGGYEQYF	TGCGCCAGCAGCTCTACGGGAGGCTACGAGCAGTACTTC
TRBV5-4	-	-	TRBJ2-1	CASSPPRGDYNEQFF	TGTGCCAGCAGCCCACCGAGAGGGGACTACAATGAGCAGTTCTTC
TRBV10-3	-	-	TRBJ1-6	CAISEALGGVPLHF	TGTGCCATCAGTGAGGCCCTGGGGGGGGTACCCCTCCACTTT
TRBV20-1	-	-	TRBJ2-1	CSPARAGEQFF	TGCAGTCCGGCGAGGGCGGGTGAGCAGTTCTTC
TRBV7-2	-	TRBD1	TRBJ1-2	CASSPDRNYGYTF	TGTGCCAGCAGTCCGGACAGGAACTATGGCTACACCTTC
TRBV6-5	-	-	TRBJ1-2	CASSYKGVYGYTF	TGTGCCAGCAGTTACAAGGGAGTCTATGGCTACACCTTC
TRBV19	-	TRBD2	TRBJ2-7	CASSAGTSGDYEQYF	TGTGCCAGTAGTGCCGGGACTAGCGGGGATTACGAGCAGTACTTC
TRBV19	few	-	TRBJ1-4	CASSRVGETNEKLFF	TGTGCCAGTAGTCGAGTGGGAGAGACTAATGAAAAACTGTTTTTT
TRBV28	-	-	TRBJ2-2	CASSLVDSSTNTGELFF	TGTGCCAGCAGTTTAGTCGACAGTTCCACGAACACCGGGGAGCTGTTTTTT
TRBV10-3	-	-	TRBJ2-1	CAIAGAPYNEQFF	TGTGCCATCGCAGGGGCACCCTACAATGAGCAGTTCTTC
TRBV19	-	TRBD1	TRBJ2-7	CASSTQDRVISYEQYF	TGTGCCAGTAGTACTCAGGACAGGGTGATTTCCTACGAGCAGTACTTC